The rows below give T cell receptor beta chains drawn from one sample of a study of T-cell memory formation after mild COVID-19. TCRdb re-derived calls from the 5' RACE reads in MiXCR, one entry per CDR3 protein. Found here are about 410,000 distinct CDR3 sequences, 20% to 25% of them singletons; the top ten hold 10% to 15%. The sequenced material came from PBMCs or a T cell subset sorted from them (not recorded which). The source of these receptors is an adult woman who had mild COVID-19 (a few samples of this study predate the infection). Cell type and time point are not known. The CDR3 runs from the conserved cysteine through the conserved F or W. The D gene is left open where the match is weak. Clone size is not always given. Where it is, it says once, few, many or a class for expanded clones.

TRBV4-1	NA	NA	TRBJ1-2	CASSHPPKGKILGGYTF	TGCGCCAGCAGCCACCCCCCTAAAGGGAAGATCTTGGGTGGCTACACCTTC
TRBV3-1	few	NA	TRBJ2-2	CASSRGTGDTGELFF	TGTGCCAGCAGCCGCGGGACTGGGGACACCGGGGAGCTGTTTTTT
TRBV24-1	few	NA	TRBJ2-7	CATSDPLEPYEQYF	TGTGCCACCAGTGATCCCCTCGAGCCCTACGAGCAGTACTTC
TRBV2	NA	TRBD2	TRBJ2-4	CASRGAGADKNIQYF	TGTGCCAGCAGGGGAGCGGGGGCGGACAAAAACATTCAGTACTTC
TRBV6-4	once	TRBD2	TRBJ2-3	CASRESGSGRDTQYF	TGTGCCAGCAGAGAGAGCGGGAGTGGACGAGATACGCAGTATTTT
TRBV2	NA	NA	TRBJ2-2	CASGGKGNTGELFF	TGTGCCAGCGGCGGGAAGGGTAACACCGGGGAGCTGTTTTTT
TRBV12-3/TRBV12-4	NA	NA	TRBJ2-5	CASSLSPMETQYF	TGTGCCAGCAGTTTAAGCCCAATGGAGACCCAGTACTTC
TRBV7-2	NA	NA	TRBJ2-3	CASSRDGTSTDTQYF	TGTGCCAGCAGCCGGGACGGCACTAGCACAGATACGCAGTATTTT
TRBV9	many	TRBD1	TRBJ2-2	CASSWGQGTTGELFF	TGTGCCAGCAGCTGGGGACAGGGGACGACCGGGGAGCTGTTTTTT
TRBV7-6	NA	NA	TRBJ2-3	CASSSYGTRDSDTQYF	TGTGCCAGCAGTTCATACGGCACAAGAGATTCAGATACGCAGTATTTT
TRBV7-9	few	NA	TRBJ2-7	CASSLAAGSFFYEQYF	TGTGCCAGCAGCTTAGCGGCAGGGTCATTTTTTTACGAGCAGTACTTC
TRBV5-1	NA	NA	TRBJ2-5	CASSLSQAETQYF	TGCGCCAGCAGCTTGTCTCAGGCAGAGACCCAGTACTTC
TRBV7-8	few	TRBD2	TRBJ2-3	CASSLGSGGGTDTQYF	TGTGCCAGCAGCTTAGGGAGCGGGGGAGGTACAGATACGCAGTATTTT
TRBV3-1	NA	NA	TRBJ2-5	CASRLAGKVQETQYF	TGTGCCAGCAGATTGGCAGGGAAGGTACAAGAGACCCAGTACTTC
TRBV11-3	few	TRBD1	TRBJ1-1	CASSLGDRANTEAFF	TGTGCCAGCAGCTTAGGTGACAGGGCGAACACTGAAGCTTTCTTT
TRBV7-9	few	TRBD2	TRBJ2-7	CASSPGTSGSDEQYF	TGTGCCAGCAGCCCTGGGACTAGCGGGAGTGACGAGCAGTACTTC
TRBV7-9	NA	NA	TRBJ1-5	CASSLEVRGSQHF	TGTGCCAGCAGCTTAGAGGTCAGGGGCTCCCAGCATTTT
TRBV7-9	NA	NA	TRBJ2-2	CAVDGQEVLNTGELFF	TGTGCGGTAGACGGACAAGAGGTTTTGAACACCGGGGAGCTGTTTTTT
TRBV29-1	few	TRBD2	TRBJ2-1	CSVALAGVVNEQFF	TGCAGCGTTGCACTAGCGGGAGTGGTCAATGAGCAGTTCTTC
TRBV7-2	few	TRBD2	TRBJ2-1	CASTTSAGNEQFF	TGTGCCAGCACGACTAGCGCGGGGAATGAGCAGTTCTTC
TRBV10-3	few	NA	TRBJ2-3	CASSGMYTDTQYF	TGTGCCTCGTCGGGTATGTACACAGATACGCAGTATTTT
TRBV15	few	TRBD2	TRBJ2-3	CATSSAKTSGLPTDTQYF	TGTGCCACCAGCAGTGCTAAAACTAGCGGCTTACCTACAGATACGCAGTATTTT
TRBV7-6	few	NA	TRBJ1-4	CASSLGRTNTNEKLFF	TGTGCCAGCAGCTTAGGGCGGACAAATACTAATGAAAAACTGTTTTTT
TRBV4-1	NA	NA	TRBJ2-7	CASSQVGITSYEQYF	TGCGCCAGCAGCCAAGTAGGAATTACCTCCTACGAGCAGTACTTC
TRBV20-1	NA	TRBD1	TRBJ2-7	CSASQGAYEQYF	TGCAGTGCTAGCCAGGGGGCCTACGAGCAGTACTTC
TRBV5-1	NA	TRBD1	TRBJ2-1	CASSWGQGADNEQFF	TGCGCCAGCAGCTGGGGACAGGGGGCTGACAATGAGCAGTTCTTC
TRBV20-1	few	TRBD1	TRBJ1-6	CSAVSGTGGSPLHF	TGCAGTGCTGTGTCCGGGACAGGGGGCTCACCCCTCCACTTT
TRBV12-3/TRBV12-4	NA	TRBD1	TRBJ2-1	CASSLVGQGNNEQFF	TGTGCCAGCAGCTTAGTGGGACAGGGGAACAATGAGCAGTTCTTC
TRBV4-1	few	TRBD1	TRBJ1-2	CASSQSLGQDYGYTF	TGCGCCAGCAGCCAAAGTTTGGGACAGGACTATGGCTACACCTTC
TRBV11-3	NA	NA	TRBJ2-1	CASSLRTTTYNEQFF	TGTGCCAGCAGCCTTCGGACTACGACCTACAATGAGCAGTTCTTC